This TCR beta chain is drawn from a study of somatic mutations in cytotoxic T cells in rheumatoid arthritis. The CDR3 spans 14 residues. The V gene lost 0 bases and the J gene lost 4 bases, with 10 bases spanning the gap. The germline V gene encodes CDR1 LNHNV and CDR2 YYDKDF (reference sequence). Some clones are missing from TCRdb's copy, which holds only in-frame ones; the method was immunoSEQ multiplex PCR. The repertoire consists of some 12,000 clones, with 83% occurring once and the leading ten covering 14%. The healthy control blood donors were 55% female, with median age around 60 years (range about 20-70). Study conclusions and caveats: CD8+ clonality increased with age in rheumatoid arthritis patients but not in healthy controls.

About this clone itself: Its antigen is not known.

This sequence originates from an older woman in good health. Input material: CD8+ T cells sorted from blood. The rearrangement uses TRBV15 and TRBJ2-7; D might be TRBD2 (5 bases). As DNA, the CDR3 is TGTGCCACCAGCAGAGATCTCGAGGGTTACGAGCAGTACTTC. Translation: CATSRDLEGYEQYF.